Described below is a single TCR beta chain sequence and its context. The antigen is unknown. CDR1 GTSNPN and CDR2 SVGIG come from the germline V gene (reference sequence). The CDR3 is 11 residues long. The V and J ends lost 0 bases and 8 bases respectively, with 5 bases between them. PCR employed 60 Vbeta and 13 Jbeta primers. Study processing details: Later work found roughly 80 million unique TCR beta chains, with some 11 million shared. The repertoire was sequenced with immunoSEQ multiplex PCR; TCRdb's copy has only in-frame clones and lacks some. The V and J calls and clone size were taken over from that table, and D and trimming were inferred from the DNA. Of 100,000 to 150,000 clones in the sample, around four fifths were seen once. This entry is derived from a study of cytomegalovirus exposure and HLA in healthy donors. Overall study results and limits: Three CMV-associated chains proved CMV antigen-specific in vitro. Later on, an analysis showed TCR association rates differing by HLA locus, with DRB1 the most and HLA-C the fewest.

The TCR sequence derives from a man between 18 and 29 years old in good health and CMV-seropositive. Sequencing was done on a sample of PBMCs. J is TRBJ2-1 and V is TRBV30; tentatively, D is TRBD1 (5 bases). DNA for the CDR3: TGTGCCTGGAGTGTAGGGGATGAGCAGTTCTTC. The encoded protein is CAWSVGDEQFF.